What follows describes a single T cell receptor (beta chain). As yet, its antigen is unknown. The germline V gene has CDR1 MNHEY and CDR2 SVGAGI. V was pared by 5 bases and J by 3 bases, with 5 bases of the junction left unmatched. The CDR3 runs 15 residues. The sample comes from a study of T cell responses to AZD1222 COVID-19 vaccine. Clones were read by immunoSEQ multiplex PCR, and TCRdb kept only the in-frame ones, dropping some. The table includes some 64,000 clones, around nine tenths detected once. Broader study findings: Seropositive status at baseline applied to only a handful of AZD1222 recipients. Donors skewed white British and female; clonal diversity was possibly underestimated. Spike-specific TCR breadth and depth were elevated following two AZD1222 doses. With dominance at 160-218 and 743-854, vaccine-associated CD4 TCRs spanned spike.

This clonotype was obtained from an adult who received the MenACWY meningococcal vaccine as a control. The specimen comprised peripheral blood, sampled 28 days after the second dose of the MenACWY control vaccine. The rearrangement uses TRBV6-5 and TRBJ1-2, with TRBD1 identical over 11 bases. Here the CDR3 reads CASSTRTGGDYGYTF. In DNA form, the CDR3 reads TGTGCCAGCAGTACCCGGACAGGGGGCGACTATGGCTACACCTTC.